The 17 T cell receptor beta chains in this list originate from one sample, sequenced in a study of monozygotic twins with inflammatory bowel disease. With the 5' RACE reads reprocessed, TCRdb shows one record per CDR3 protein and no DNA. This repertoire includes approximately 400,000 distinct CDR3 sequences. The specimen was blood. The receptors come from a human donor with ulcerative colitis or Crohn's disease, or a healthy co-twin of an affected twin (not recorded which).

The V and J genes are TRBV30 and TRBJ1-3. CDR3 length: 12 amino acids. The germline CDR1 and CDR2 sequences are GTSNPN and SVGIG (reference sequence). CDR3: CAWSADGNTIYF.

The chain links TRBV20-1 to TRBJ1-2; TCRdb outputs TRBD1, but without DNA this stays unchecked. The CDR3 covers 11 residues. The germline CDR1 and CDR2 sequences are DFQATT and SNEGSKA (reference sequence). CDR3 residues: CSARVGDRYTF.

CDR3: CASRRQGSGEKLFF. The J gene is TRBJ1-4, the V gene TRBV6-2 or TRBV6-3; TCRdb names TRBD1, which stays unverified in the absence of DNA. Germline-derived CDR1 and CDR2 are MNHEY and SVGEGT. The CDR3 is 14 residues long.

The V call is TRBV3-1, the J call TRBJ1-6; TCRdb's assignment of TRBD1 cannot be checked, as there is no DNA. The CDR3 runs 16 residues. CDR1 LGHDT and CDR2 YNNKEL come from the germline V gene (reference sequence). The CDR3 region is CASSPRQGANNSPLHF.

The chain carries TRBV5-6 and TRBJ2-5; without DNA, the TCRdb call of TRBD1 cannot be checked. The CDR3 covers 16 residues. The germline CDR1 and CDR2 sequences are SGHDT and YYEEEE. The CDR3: CASSPRRSLGQETQYF.

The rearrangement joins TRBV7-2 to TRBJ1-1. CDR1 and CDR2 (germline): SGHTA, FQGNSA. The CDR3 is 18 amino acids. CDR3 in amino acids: CASSLALTLLRGRTEAFF. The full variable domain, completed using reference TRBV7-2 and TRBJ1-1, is GAGVSQSPSNKVTEKGKDVELRCDPISGHTALYWYRQSLGQGLEFLIYFQGNSAPDKSGLPSDRFSAERTGGSVSTLTIQRTQQEDSAVYLCASSLALTLLRGRTEAFFGQGTRLTVV.

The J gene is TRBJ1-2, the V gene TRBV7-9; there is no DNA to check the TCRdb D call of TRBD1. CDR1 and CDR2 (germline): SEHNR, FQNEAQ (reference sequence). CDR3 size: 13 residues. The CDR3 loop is CATDDRGLYGYTF.

The CDR3 protein is CASSPGTGRTGYTF. V usage is TRBV18 and J usage is TRBJ1-2; TCRdb gives TRBD1 as the D gene, but with no DNA this cannot be confirmed. Per the germline V gene, CDR1 is KGHSH and CDR2 is LQKENI. The CDR3 totals 14 residues.

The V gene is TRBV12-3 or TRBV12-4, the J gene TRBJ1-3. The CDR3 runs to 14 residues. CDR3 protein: CASSRGFSGNTIYF.

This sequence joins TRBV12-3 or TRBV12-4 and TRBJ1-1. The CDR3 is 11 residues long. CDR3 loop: CASSLNAEAFF.

The CDR3 spells CASSLDGGPYEQYF. The V gene is TRBV7-2, the J gene TRBJ2-7; lacking DNA, the TRBD1 call made by TCRdb goes unchecked. The CDR3 is 14 amino acids. In germline, CDR1 is SGHTA, CDR2 FQGNSA.

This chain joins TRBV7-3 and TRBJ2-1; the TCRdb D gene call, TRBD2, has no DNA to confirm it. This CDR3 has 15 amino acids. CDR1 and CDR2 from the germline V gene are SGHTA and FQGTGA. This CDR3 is CASSLAGGIPGEQFF. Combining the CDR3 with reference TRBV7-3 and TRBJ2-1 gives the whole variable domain GAGVSQTPSNKVTEKGKYVELRCDPISGHTALYWYRQSLGQGPEFLIYFQGTGAADDSGLPNDRFFAVRPEGSVSTLKIQRTERGDSAVYLCASSLAGGIPGEQFFGPGTRLTVL.

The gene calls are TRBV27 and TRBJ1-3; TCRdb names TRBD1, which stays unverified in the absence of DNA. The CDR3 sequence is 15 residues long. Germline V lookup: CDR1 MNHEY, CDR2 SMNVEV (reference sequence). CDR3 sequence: CASSLNRVSGNTIYF.

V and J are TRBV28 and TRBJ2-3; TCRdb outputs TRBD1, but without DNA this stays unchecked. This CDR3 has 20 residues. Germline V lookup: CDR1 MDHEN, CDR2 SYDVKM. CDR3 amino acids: CASSPWGQGGISGRTDTQYF.

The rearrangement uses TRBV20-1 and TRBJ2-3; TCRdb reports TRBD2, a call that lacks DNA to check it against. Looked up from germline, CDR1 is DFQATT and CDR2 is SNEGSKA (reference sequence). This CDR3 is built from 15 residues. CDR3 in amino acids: CSARRVAASTDTQYF.

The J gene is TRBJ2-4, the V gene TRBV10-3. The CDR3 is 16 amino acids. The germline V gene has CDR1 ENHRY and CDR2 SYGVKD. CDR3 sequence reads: CAISESTGVAKNIQYF.

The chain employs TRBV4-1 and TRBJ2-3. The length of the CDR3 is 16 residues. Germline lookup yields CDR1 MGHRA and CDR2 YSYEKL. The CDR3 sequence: CASSQTWASGTDTQYF.